The present TCR beta chain was sequenced within a study of CD8 T cells in ankylosing spondylitis. Points from the study as a whole: Blood of patients with ankylosing spondylitis appeared to be characterized by a TCR beta motif of 8 or 9 highly homologous variants.

Trimming took off 3 bases at V and 7 bases at J, with 13 bases between the two ends. The CDR3 runs to 13 residues. MiXCR was run by TCRdb on the 5' RACE reads, yielding one entry per CDR3 protein. The data contain 270,000 or so distinct CDR3 sequences, over 15% of them singletons. On this clonotype: No antigen is known for it.

The chain links TRBV12-3 or TRBV12-4 to TRBJ2-7; D is perhaps TRBD1 (5 bases). This clonotype was sampled from a male donor with ankylosing spondylitis or in good health (not recorded which). The source material was blood, either unsorted or a sorted T cell fraction (not recorded which). CDR3 coding DNA: TGTGCCAGCAGTTTTCAGGGCTACTTAGAGCAGTACTTC. Translated: CASSFQGYLEQYF.